One sample yielded the 3 T cell receptor beta chains listed below, sequenced in a study of shared clonotypes between healthy human individuals. Here immunoSEQ multiplex PCR was the method, and the copy in TCRdb shows in-frame clones only, minus some. The sample contains a few million clones, approximately 94% of which appear only once. Sequences were obtained from naive CD4+ T cells sorted from blood. Sample subset: CD45RA+ positively selected. The receptors shown here come from a man aged 18 to 29 in good health.

The chain joins TRBV11-2 to TRBJ2-7; D may be TRBD1 (6 bases). CDR3 length: 16 amino acids. Germline CDR1 reads SGHAT; CDR2 reads FQNNGV. Trimming shortened V by 5 bases and J by 5 bases, and 22 bases separated the two germline ends. CDR3 residues: CASSRPLGQGLHEQYF. In nucleotides, the CDR3 is TGTGCCAGCAGCCGACCCCTAGGGCAGGGGCTACACGAGCAGTACTTC.

The chain recombines TRBV30 with TRBJ1-2; 9 bases are shared with TRBD1. Germline CDR1 is GTSNPN and CDR2 is SVGIG (reference sequence). This CDR3 contains 15 residues. With 3 bases clipped from V and 5 bases from J, the junction kept 10 bases outside the gene matches. This CDR3 reads CAWRTYGTGRYGYTF. In DNA form, the CDR3 reads TGTGCCTGGAGGACGTACGGGACAGGGAGATATGGCTACACCTTC.

This rearrangement joins TRBV5-1 to TRBJ2-7; 11 positions match TRBD1. V shed 3 bases and J 9 bases; nucleotides not matched to a gene: 11. CDR3 length: 15 amino acids. The germline CDR1 and CDR2 sequences are SGHRS and YFSETQ. This CDR3 reads CASSSNGQGAFSQYF. The DNA of the CDR3 is TGCGCCAGCAGCTCCAACGGACAGGGGGCATTTTCGCAGTACTTC.